What follows are 13 T cell receptor beta chains derived from one specimen sequenced in a study of cytomegalovirus exposure and HLA in healthy donors. The PCR had 60 Vbeta and 13 Jbeta primers. The method was immunoSEQ multiplex PCR; TCRdb's version includes in-frame clones alone and lacks a portion of them. The sample carries approximately 89,000 clones, under 75% recorded once. The source material was PBMCs. Source of these receptors: a female donor in good health and CMV-seronegative.

This clone was observed a handful of times. The chain couples TRBV6-5 to TRBJ2-5; unclear D gene. V was pared by 6 bases and J by 4 bases, with 12 bases between. The germline CDR1 and CDR2 sequences are MNHEY and SVGAGI. The CDR3 length is 13 residues. CDR3 sequence (DNA): TGTGCCAGCAGACGACTCCCGGGAGAGACCCAGTACTTC. This codes for CASRRLPGETQYF.

The chain has TRBV2 and TRBJ2-5; TRBD1 might be the D (6 bases). V was clipped by 7 bases and J by 5 bases, with 17 bases between them. In germline, CDR1 is SNHLY, CDR2 FYNNEI. There are 14 residues in the CDR3. Here the CDR3 reads CASILQGPRETQYF. CDR3 DNA: TGTGCCAGCATACTACAGGGCCCACGGGAGACCCAGTACTTC.

CDR3 in amino acids: CASRGLPNEQFF. The CDR3 coding sequence is TGTGCCTCACGGGGACTCCCGAATGAGCAGTTCTTC. The rearrangement joins TRBV30 to TRBJ2-1; maybe TRBD2 (6 bases). V was trimmed by 7 bases and J by 7 bases, leaving 14 bases between them. This CDR3 comprises 12 residues. CDR1 and CDR2 from the germline V gene are GTSNPN and SVGIG (reference sequence).

This clone has only a few counts. The chain employs TRBV4-3 and TRBJ1-3, with 8 bases matching TRBD1. CDR1 LGHNA and CDR2 YSLEER come from the germline V gene. Trimming took 3 bases from V and 6 from J; bases not matched to a gene: 4. The CDR3 loop spans 14 amino acids. As DNA, the CDR3 is TGCGCCAGCAGCCAGGGACAGGAGGTAAACACCATATATTTT. It specifies CASSQGQEVNTIYF.

This chain connects TRBV7-2 to TRBJ2-7, with a tentative D call TRBD1 (5 bases). With 5 bases removed from V and 0 bases from J, the gap between germline ends came to 11 bases. There are 14 residues in the CDR3. Germline V gives CDR1 SGHTA, CDR2 FQGNSA. The DNA of the CDR3 is TGTGCCAGCAGCCCCCAAAGGGGCTCCTACGAGCAGTACTTC. It specifies CASSPQRGSYEQYF.

This chain joins TRBV28 and TRBJ1-2, with D maybe TRBD1 (5 bases). The V and J ends lost 3 bases and 4 bases respectively, with 12 bases between them. The CDR3 covers 14 residues. From germline, CDR1 is MDHEN and CDR2 SYDVKM. CDR3 DNA sequence: TGTGCCAGCAGTTTCTCGCAGGGAGGCTATGGCTACACCTTC. Residues: CASSFSQGGYGYTF.

This rearrangement joins TRBV28 to TRBJ1-1; D gene uncertain. This CDR3 is built from 13 residues. Trimming shortened V by 4 bases and J by 3 bases, and 9 bases separated the two germline ends. Germline V gene lookup returns CDR1 MDHEN and CDR2 SYDVKM. The CDR3 DNA is TGTGCCAGCAGTTGGGAGGGATACACTGAAGCTTTCTTT. Translated: CASSWEGYTEAFF.

The chain links TRBV29-1 to TRBJ2-3, with TRBD2 identical over 14 bases. In germline, CDR1 is SQVTM, CDR2 ANQGSEA. After removal of 4 bases from V and 6 bases from J, the junction contained 12 bases not matched to a gene. The CDR3 contains 17 residues. In DNA form, the CDR3 reads TGCAGCGTTGGGGGGACTAGCGGGAGCGCGGTTAGGGATACGCAGTATTTT. This sequence encodes CSVGGTSGSAVRDTQYF.

This clone has more than one count but fewer than ten. The V gene is TRBV10-1, the J gene TRBJ2-7; D is unresolved. From germline, CDR1 is WNHNN and CDR2 SYGVQD (reference sequence). The V end was cut by 3 bases, the J end by 3 bases, with 3 bases between. The CDR3 sequence is 11 residues long. The CDR3 DNA follows: TGCGCCAGCAGTGACGGCTACGAGCAGTACTTC. Its protein product is CASSDGYEQYF.

The genes are TRBV5-1 and TRBJ2-5, with a weak D call TRBD2 (6 bases). Germline CDR1 and CDR2: SGHRS and YFSETQ. This CDR3 has 15 residues. With 1 base removed from V and 1 base from J, the gap between germline ends came to 11 bases. The CDR3 reads CASSLNPSAQETQYF. In DNA, the CDR3 is TGCGCCAGCAGCTTGAACCCTAGCGCCCAAGAGACCCAGTACTTC.

This clone was counted a single time. The genes are TRBV19 and TRBJ2-7, with D tentatively TRBD2 (5 bases). This CDR3 contains 11 residues. CDR1 and CDR2 (germline): LNHDA, SQIVND (reference sequence). V was pared by 9 bases and J by 6 bases, with 12 bases between. The CDR3 DNA reads as TGTGCCAGCCGCGGCGGGTTCGAGCAGTACTTC. Residues: CASRGGFEQYF.

This chain joins TRBV11-1 and TRBJ2-1; TRBD1 might be the D (7 bases). CDR3 length equals 16 residues. With 2 bases removed from V and 1 base from J, the gap between germline ends came to 12 bases. CDR1 and CDR2 from the germline V gene are SGHAT and FQDESV (reference sequence). CDR3 DNA sequence: TGTGCCAGCAGCTTAAGACAGGGAGGTTCCTACAATGAGCAGTTCTTC. It codes for CASSLRQGGSYNEQFF.

This clone was seen once. The junction departs from the called germline gene at one end, perhaps through a read error. V gene TRBV7-9 combines with J gene TRBJ1-1; 7 bases line up with TRBD1. CDR3 length: 11 amino acids. Looked up from germline, CDR1 is SEHNR and CDR2 is FQNEAQ (reference sequence). The CDR3 sequence is CASSLATGVGF. For the CDR3, the DNA is TGTGCCAGCAGCTTAGCTACAGGGGTGGGCTTT.